Listed below are T cell receptor beta chains from one sample, sequenced in a study of T cell changes during pregnancy in multiple sclerosis. Repertoires were generated with immunoSEQ multiplex PCR, while TCRdb's copy carries only in-frame clones and drops some. The data contain tens of thousands of clones, 90% of them singletons. The sample was peripheral blood, taken in the third trimester of pregnancy. The receptors derive from a female donor with multiple sclerosis, enrolled in a pregnancy study. Each CDR3 is given with its conserved first and last residue. The order of the fields is clone size, D gene, V gene, J gene, CDR3 protein, CDR3 DNA. D genes are given only for firm matches. Expanded clones are given a class, and other clones once, few, many or no size at all.

>NA|NA|TRBV5-6|TRBJ1-1
CASSLWTEGAFF
TGTGCCAGCAGCCTCTGGACAGAGGGAGCTTTCTTT
>NA|NA|TRBV19|TRBJ2-1
CASSMGRSIDNEQFF
TGTGCCAGTAGTATGGGGAGGTCGATCGACAATGAGCAGTTCTTC
>once|TRBD1|TRBV19|TRBJ1-4
CASRRGQGRTNEKLFF
TGTGCCAGTAGGAGGGGGCAAGGAAGAACTAATGAAAAACTGTTTTTT
>NA|TRBD2|TRBV5-1|TRBJ2-1
CASSLSLSGSNEQFF
TGCGCCAGCAGCTTGAGCTTAAGCGGGAGCAATGAGCAGTTCTTC
>once|NA|TRBV19|TRBJ2-6
CATGGSGANVLTF
TGTGCCACCGGGGGATCTGGGGCCAACGTCCTGACTTTC
>NA|TRBD2|TRBV7-9|TRBJ2-3
CASSLALAGGPPDTQYF
TGTGCCAGCAGCTTAGCGCTAGCGGGAGGGCCGCCAGATACGCAGTATTTT
>NA|NA|TRBV14|TRBJ1-2
CASSQDHSYGYTF
TGTGCCAGCAGCCAAGATCATTCCTATGGCTACACCTTC
>NA|NA|TRBV27|TRBJ1-1
CASSLNFVNTEAFF
TGTGCCAGCAGTTTAAACTTCGTGAACACTGAAGCTTTCTTT
>NA|TRBD2|TRBV19|TRBJ2-1
CASSIETSGVYNEQFF
TGTGCCAGTAGTATAGAAACTAGCGGGGTTTACAATGAGCAGTTCTTC
>NA|NA|TRBV6-4|TRBJ1-2
CASSDGAGSSYGYTF
TGTGCCAGCAGTGACGGGGCAGGGTCTAGCTATGGCTACACCTTC
>NA|TRBD2|TRBV19|TRBJ2-1
CASSRGLTKGNEQFF
TGTGCCAGTAGTAGGGGACTAACCAAAGGCAATGAGCAGTTCTTC
>NA|NA|TRBV2|TRBJ1-3
CASRSIVAGNTIYF
TGTGCCAGCAGGAGTATCGTGGCTGGAAACACCATATATTTT
>NA|NA|TRBV7-9|TRBJ2-7
CASSLGGIGYEQYF
TGTGCCAGCAGCTTGGGAGGAATCGGCTACGAGCAGTACTTC
>few|NA|TRBV11-2|TRBJ1-5
CASSSDMSGNQPQHF
TGTGCCAGCAGCTCCGACATGTCAGGCAATCAGCCCCAGCATTTT
>NA|NA|TRBV2|TRBJ2-1
CASSTLGVGRSYNEQFF
TGTGCCAGCAGCACCCTTGGAGTTGGTCGCTCCTACAATGAGCAGTTCTTC
>NA|TRBD2|TRBV11-2|TRBJ2-2
CASSFRRREKPGELFF
TGTGCCAGCAGCTTTCGACGGCGGGAGAAGCCCGGGGAGCTGTTTTTT
>NA|TRBD1|TRBV7-9|TRBJ1-1
CASSSTDRVAEAFF
TGTGCCAGCAGCTCTACTGACAGGGTCGCTGAAGCTTTCTTT
>NA|NA|TRBV30|TRBJ2-5
CAWGREGVRETQYF
TGTGCCTGGGGCAGGGAGGGGGTTCGAGAGACCCAGTACTTC
>NA|TRBD2|TRBV6-1|TRBJ2-1
CASSVASGGPSPPNEQFF
TGTGCCAGCAGTGTTGCTAGCGGGGGCCCGAGTCCCCCCAATGAGCAGTTCTTC
>NA|NA|TRBV7-2|TRBJ1-4
CASSLSGQGGEKLFF
TGTGCCAGCAGCTTATCAGGGCAGGGAGGCGAAAAACTGTTTTTT
>NA|TRBD1|TRBV10-3|TRBJ1-5
CAISSGTGRHQPQHF
TGTGCCATCAGTTCAGGGACAGGTCGACATCAGCCCCAGCATTTT
>NA|TRBD2|TRBV11-3|TRBJ2-1
CASSYISTSGVYSSYNEQFF
TGTGCCAGCAGTTACATCTCTACTAGCGGGGTTTATAGCTCCTACAATGAGCAGTTCTTC
>NA|NA|TRBV11-2|TRBJ2-7
CASSLEYYEQYF
TGTGCCAGCAGCTTAGAATACTACGAGCAGTACTTC
>NA|NA|TRBV7-7|TRBJ2-1
CASSPIGRNEQFF
TGTGCCAGCAGCCCAATCGGTCGCAATGAGCAGTTCTTC
>NA|TRBD2|TRBV5-1|TRBJ2-2
CASSPKLAGANTGELFF
TGCGCCAGCAGCCCGAAGCTAGCGGGAGCGAACACCGGGGAGCTGTTTTTT
>NA|NA|TRBV7-9|TRBJ1-2
CASSFSSWEGYTF
TGTGCCAGCAGCTTTAGCAGCTGGGAGGGCTACACCTTC
>NA|TRBD2|TRBV7-3|TRBJ2-1
CASGLTSGGSAKFF
TGTGCCAGCGGATTGACTAGCGGGGGGTCTGCTAAGTTCTTC
>few|NA|TRBV5-5|TRBJ1-6
CASSLDGPPLHF
TGTGCCAGCAGCTTGGATGGGCCACCCCTCCACTTT
>NA|NA|TRBV30|TRBJ1-1
CAWAQTGTEAFF
TGTGCCTGGGCCCAGACGGGAACTGAAGCTTTCTTT
>NA|NA|TRBV7-3|TRBJ2-7
CASSPTQGYEQYF
TGTGCCAGCAGCCCCACCCAGGGTTACGAGCAGTACTTC
>NA|TRBD1|TRBV6-6|TRBJ2-7
CASSPTDRKNEQYF
TGTGCCAGCAGTCCTACGGACAGGAAGAACGAGCAGTACTTC
>NA|NA|TRBV11-3|TRBJ2-7
CASSSGAGEQYF
TGTGCCAGCAGCTCTGGTGCGGGAGAGCAGTACTTC
>NA|NA|TRBV5-6|TRBJ1-2
CASSLDNGYTF
TGTGCCAGCAGCTTGGACAATGGCTACACCTTC
>NA|NA|TRBV27|TRBJ2-7
CASSTPGRVEQYF
TGTGCCAGCAGTACCCCCGGCAGGGTAGAGCAGTACTTC
>NA|NA|TRBV27|TRBJ2-1
CASSSSGAAYNEQFF
TGTGCCAGCAGTTCATCAGGGGCCGCCTACAATGAGCAGTTCTTC
>NA|NA|TRBV14|TRBJ1-2
CASSQPDRLYGYTF
TGTGCCAGCAGCCAACCAGACAGGCTCTATGGCTACACCTTC
>NA|TRBD1|TRBV2|TRBJ1-5
CASSEQGARQPQHF
TGTGCCAGCAGTGAACAGGGGGCACGGCAGCCCCAGCATTTT
>once|TRBD1|TRBV10-3|TRBJ2-2
CAISPASGQGRNGELFF
TGTGCCATCAGCCCCGCCTCCGGACAGGGGAGGAACGGGGAGCTGTTTTTT
>NA|NA|TRBV7-2|TRBJ2-7
CASKYGYEQYF
TGTGCCAGCAAGTACGGCTACGAGCAGTACTTC
>NA|TRBD1|TRBV5-1|TRBJ2-7
CASSLATGQGALYEQYF
TGCGCCAGCAGCTTGGCCACAGGGCAGGGGGCCCTCTACGAGCAGTACTTC
>NA|TRBD2|TRBV6-5|TRBJ2-7
CASRPLTSGDHEQYF
TGTGCCAGCAGGCCCCTGACTAGCGGAGATCACGAGCAGTACTTC
>NA|NA|TRBV28|TRBJ2-4
CASSLGGVAKNIQYF
TGTGCCAGCAGTTTGGGGGGTGTAGCCAAAAACATTCAGTACTTC
>few|TRBD1|TRBV10-3|TRBJ1-5
CALGDRENQPQHF
TGTGCCTTGGGGGACAGGGAAAATCAGCCCCAGCATTTT
>NA|TRBD1|TRBV27|TRBJ1-2
CASSPDRAYGYTF
TGTGCCAGCAGTCCGGACAGGGCTTATGGCTACACCTTC
>NA|NA|TRBV21-1|TRBJ2-3
CASSPGTGRWADTQYF
TGTGCCAGCAGCCCCGGGACAGGGCGCTGGGCAGATACGCAGTATTTT
>NA|NA|TRBV18|TRBJ1-1
CASSPGGTRTEAFF
TGTGCCAGCTCACCAGGAGGCACTCGCACTGAAGCTTTCTTT
>once|TRBD1|TRBV12-5|TRBJ1-6
CASGFGTVSPLHF
TGTGCTAGTGGTTTCGGGACAGTTTCACCCCTCCACTTT
>NA|NA|TRBV19|TRBJ1-1
CASSIRLRHLNTEAFF
TGTGCCAGTAGTATCCGCCTACGACACTTGAACACTGAAGCTTTCTTT
>NA|NA|TRBV5-1|TRBJ2-7
CASSLSGLDYEQYF
TGCGCCAGCAGCTTGTCTGGACTTGACTACGAGCAGTACTTC
>NA|NA|TRBV4-1|TRBJ1-1
CASSQEGAGINTEAFF
TGCGCCAGCAGCCAAGAAGGCGCGGGGATAAACACTGAAGCTTTCTTT
>NA|TRBD1|TRBV30|TRBJ1-1
CAWGQGAANTEAFF
TGTGCCTGGGGGCAGGGGGCGGCGAACACTGAAGCTTTCTTT
>NA|NA|TRBV6-1|TRBJ1-1
CASSATTHTEAFF
TGTGCCAGCAGTGCGACAACCCACACTGAAGCTTTCTTT
>NA|TRBD2|TRBV28|TRBJ2-1
CASFKTGGGNEQFF
TGTGCCAGTTTTAAAACGGGAGGGGGCAATGAGCAGTTCTTC
>NA|NA|TRBV6-5|TRBJ2-3
CASSSGTGTDTQYF
TGTGCCAGCAGTTCCGGGACTGGGACAGATACGCAGTATTTT
>NA|NA|TRBV11-2|TRBJ2-7
CASSLKREQYF
TGTGCCAGCAGCTTAAAGAGAGAGCAGTACTTC
>NA|TRBD1|TRBV7-9|TRBJ1-2
CASTGTGRNYGYTF
TGTGCCAGCACCGGGACAGGTCGGAACTATGGCTACACCTTC
>NA|NA|TRBV30|TRBJ2-3
CAWRVKGQGDTQYF
TGTGCCTGGAGGGTGAAGGGGCAGGGGGATACGCAGTATTTT
>NA|NA|TRBV7-2|TRBJ1-1
CASSLAAGGTEAFF
TGTGCCAGCAGCTTAGCGGCAGGTGGCACTGAAGCTTTCTTT